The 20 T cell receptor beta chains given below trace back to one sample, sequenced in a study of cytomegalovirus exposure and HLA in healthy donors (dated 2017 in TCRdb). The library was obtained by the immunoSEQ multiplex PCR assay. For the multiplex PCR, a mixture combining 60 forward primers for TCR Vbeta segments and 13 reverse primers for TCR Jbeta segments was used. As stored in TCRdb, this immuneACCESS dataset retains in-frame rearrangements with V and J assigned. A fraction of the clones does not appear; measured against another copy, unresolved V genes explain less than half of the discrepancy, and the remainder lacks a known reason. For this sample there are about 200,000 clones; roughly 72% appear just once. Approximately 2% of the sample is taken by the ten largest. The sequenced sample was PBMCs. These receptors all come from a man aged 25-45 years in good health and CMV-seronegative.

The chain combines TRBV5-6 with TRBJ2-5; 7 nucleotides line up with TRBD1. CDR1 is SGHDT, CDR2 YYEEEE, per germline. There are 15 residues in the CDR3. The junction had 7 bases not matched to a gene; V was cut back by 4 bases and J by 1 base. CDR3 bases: TGTGCCAGCAGCATACCGACAGGGACCCAAGAGACCCAGTACTTC. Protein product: CASSIPTGTQETQYF.

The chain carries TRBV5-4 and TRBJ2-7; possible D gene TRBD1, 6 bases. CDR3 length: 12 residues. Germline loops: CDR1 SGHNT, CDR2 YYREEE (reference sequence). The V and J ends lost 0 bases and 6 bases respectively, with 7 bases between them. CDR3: CASSLEGVEQYF. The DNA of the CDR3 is TGTGCCAGCAGCTTGGAGGGGGTCGAGCAGTACTTC.

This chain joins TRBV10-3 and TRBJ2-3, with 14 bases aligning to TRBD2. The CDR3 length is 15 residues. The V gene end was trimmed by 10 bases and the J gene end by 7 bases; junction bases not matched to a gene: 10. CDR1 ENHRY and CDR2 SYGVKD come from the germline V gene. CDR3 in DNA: TGTGCCACCACGGGGACTAGCGGGAGTAAATATACGCAGTATTTT. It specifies CATTGTSGSKYTQYF.

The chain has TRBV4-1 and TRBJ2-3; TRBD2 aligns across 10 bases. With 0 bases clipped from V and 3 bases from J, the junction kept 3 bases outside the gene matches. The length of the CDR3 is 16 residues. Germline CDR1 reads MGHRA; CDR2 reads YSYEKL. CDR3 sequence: CASSQDEREGTDTQYF. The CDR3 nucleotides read TGCGCCAGCAGCCAAGATGAGCGGGAGGGGACAGATACGCAGTATTTT.

This CDR3 is CASSSRLLRGSYNEQFF. The DNA of the CDR3 is TGTGCCAGCAGCTCGCGCCTCTTGCGGGGGTCCTACAATGAGCAGTTCTTC. J is TRBJ2-1 and V is TRBV7-9; TRBD2 matches at 7 bases. V lost 4 bases to trimming and J lost 1 base; unmatched junction nucleotides: 10. The CDR3 sequence is 17 residues long. Looked up from germline, CDR1 is SEHNR and CDR2 is FQNEAQ (reference sequence). Full variable domain (missing parts from reference TRBV7-9 and TRBJ2-1): DTGVSQNPRHKITKRGQNVTFRCDPISEHNRLYWYRQTLGQGPEFLTYFQNEAQLEKSRLLSDRFSAERPKGSFSTLEIQRTEQGDSAMYLCASSSRLLRGSYNEQFFGPGTRLTVL.

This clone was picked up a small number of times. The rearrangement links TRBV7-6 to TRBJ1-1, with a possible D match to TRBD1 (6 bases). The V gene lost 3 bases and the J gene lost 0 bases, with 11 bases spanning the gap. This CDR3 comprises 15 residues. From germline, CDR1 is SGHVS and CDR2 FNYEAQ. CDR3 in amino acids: CASSLDGQLNTEAFF. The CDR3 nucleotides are TGTGCCAGCAGCTTGGACGGACAGCTGAACACTGAAGCTTTCTTT.

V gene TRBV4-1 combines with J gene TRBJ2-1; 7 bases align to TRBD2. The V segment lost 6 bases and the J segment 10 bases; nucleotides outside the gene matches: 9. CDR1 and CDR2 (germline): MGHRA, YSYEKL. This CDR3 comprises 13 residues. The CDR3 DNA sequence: TGCGCCAGCAGAGTCGTGGGAGGGCGCGAGCAGTTCTTC. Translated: CASRVVGGREQFF.

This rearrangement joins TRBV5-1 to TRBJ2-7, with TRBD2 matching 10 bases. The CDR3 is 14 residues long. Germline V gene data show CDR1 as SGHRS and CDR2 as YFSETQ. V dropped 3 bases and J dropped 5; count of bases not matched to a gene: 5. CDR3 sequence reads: CASSSSGSADEQYF. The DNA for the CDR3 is TGCGCCAGCAGCTCTAGCGGGAGTGCCGACGAGCAGTACTTC. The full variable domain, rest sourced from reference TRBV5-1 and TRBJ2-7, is KAGVTQTPRYLIKTRGQQVTLSCSPISGHRSVSWYQQTPGQGLQFLFEYFSETQRNKGNFPGRFSGRQFSNSRSEMNVSTLELGDSALYLCASSSSGSADEQYFGPGTRLTVT.

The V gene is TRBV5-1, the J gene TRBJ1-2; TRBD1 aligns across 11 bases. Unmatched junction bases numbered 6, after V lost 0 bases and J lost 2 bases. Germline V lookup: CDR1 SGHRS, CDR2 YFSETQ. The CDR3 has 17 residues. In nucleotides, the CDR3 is TGCGCCAGCAGCTTGGCTGGACAGGGGGCGCAAAACTATGGCTACACCTTC. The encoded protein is CASSLAGQGAQNYGYTF.

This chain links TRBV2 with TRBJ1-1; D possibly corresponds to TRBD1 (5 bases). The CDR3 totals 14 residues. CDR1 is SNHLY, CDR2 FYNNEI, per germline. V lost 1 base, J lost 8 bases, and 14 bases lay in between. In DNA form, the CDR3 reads TGTGCCAGCAGTGAAGGGGGGGTGTTGATAGAAGCTTTCTTT. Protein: CASSEGGVLIEAFF.

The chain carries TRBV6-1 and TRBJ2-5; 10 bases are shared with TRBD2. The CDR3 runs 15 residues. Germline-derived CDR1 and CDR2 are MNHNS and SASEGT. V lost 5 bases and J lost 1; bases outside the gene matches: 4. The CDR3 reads CASSPLAGVQETQYF. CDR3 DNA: TGTGCCAGCAGTCCTCTAGCGGGAGTCCAAGAGACCCAGTACTTC.

CDR3 sequence reads: CASSLVLAGEGEQFF. CDR3 nucleotide sequence: TGTGCCAGCAGCTTAGTCCTAGCGGGAGAGGGTGAGCAGTTCTTC. The rearrangement uses TRBV7-3 and TRBJ2-1; TRBD2 matches 10 bases. Germline V gene lookup returns CDR1 SGHTA and CDR2 FQGTGA. The CDR3 totals 15 residues. V was clipped by 2 bases and J by 9 bases; unmatched bases: 7.

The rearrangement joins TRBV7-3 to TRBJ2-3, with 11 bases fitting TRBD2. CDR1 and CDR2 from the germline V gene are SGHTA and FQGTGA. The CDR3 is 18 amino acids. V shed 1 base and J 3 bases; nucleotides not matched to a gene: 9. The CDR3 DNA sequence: TGTGCCAGCAGCTTAAGGCCCGGACTAGCGGGTGGTACAGATACGCAGTATTTT. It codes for CASSLRPGLAGGTDTQYF.

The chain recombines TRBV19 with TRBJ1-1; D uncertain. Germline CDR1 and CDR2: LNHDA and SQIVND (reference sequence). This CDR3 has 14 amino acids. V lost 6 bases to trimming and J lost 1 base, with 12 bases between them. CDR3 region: CASSPRWQNTEAFF. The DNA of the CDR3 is TGTGCCAGTAGCCCGAGGTGGCAGAACACTGAAGCTTTCTTT.

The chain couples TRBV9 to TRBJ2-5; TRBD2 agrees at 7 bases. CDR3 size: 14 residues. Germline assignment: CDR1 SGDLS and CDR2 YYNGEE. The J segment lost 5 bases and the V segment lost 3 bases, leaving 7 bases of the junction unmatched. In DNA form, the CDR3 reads TGTGCCAGCAGCGCGCGGGACTATCTTGAGACCCAGTACTTC. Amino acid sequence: CASSARDYLETQYF.

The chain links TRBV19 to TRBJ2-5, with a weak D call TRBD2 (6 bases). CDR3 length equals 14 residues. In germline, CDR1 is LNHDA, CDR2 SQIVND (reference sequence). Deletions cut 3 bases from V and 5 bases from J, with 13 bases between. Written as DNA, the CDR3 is TGTGCCAGTAGTATCGGTTCGGCGGGGGAGACCCAGTACTTC. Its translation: CASSIGSAGETQYF. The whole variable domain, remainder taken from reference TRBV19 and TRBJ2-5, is DGGITQSPKYLFRKEGQNVTLSCEQNLNHDAMYWYRQDPGQGLRLIYYSQIVNDFQKGDIAEGYSVSREKKESFPLTVTSAQKNPTAFYLCASSIGSAGETQYFGPGTRLLVL.

The CDR3 protein is CASSPEQGAIDEQYF. The CDR3 coding sequence is TGCGCCAGCAGCCCAGAACAGGGGGCTATTGACGAGCAGTACTTC. The chain employs TRBV5-1 and TRBJ2-7; 9 nucleotides align to TRBD1. From germline, CDR1 is SGHRS and CDR2 YFSETQ. CDR3 length equals 15 residues. The V gene end was trimmed by 4 bases and the J gene end by 5 bases; junction bases not matched to a gene: 10.

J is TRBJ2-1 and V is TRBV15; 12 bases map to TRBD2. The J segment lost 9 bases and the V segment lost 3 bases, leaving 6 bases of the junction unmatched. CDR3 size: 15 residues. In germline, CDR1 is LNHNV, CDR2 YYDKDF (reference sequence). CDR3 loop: CATSSRTSGTGEQFF. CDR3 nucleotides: TGTGCCACCAGCAGCCGGACTAGCGGGACTGGTGAGCAGTTCTTC.

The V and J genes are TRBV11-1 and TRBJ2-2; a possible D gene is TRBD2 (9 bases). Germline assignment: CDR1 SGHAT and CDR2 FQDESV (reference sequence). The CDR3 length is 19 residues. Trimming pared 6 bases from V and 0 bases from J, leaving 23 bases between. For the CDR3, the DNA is TGTGCCAGCAGAGGTGGCAGGGGGCTAGCGGGACCGAACACCGGGGAGCTGTTTTTT. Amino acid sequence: CASRGGRGLAGPNTGELFF.

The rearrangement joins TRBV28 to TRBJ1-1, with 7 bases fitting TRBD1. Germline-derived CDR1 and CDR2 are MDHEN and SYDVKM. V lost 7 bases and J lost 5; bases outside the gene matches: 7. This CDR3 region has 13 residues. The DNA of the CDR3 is TGTGCCAGCACCCGGGACAGTAGGACTGAAGCTTTCTTT. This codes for CASTRDSRTEAFF.